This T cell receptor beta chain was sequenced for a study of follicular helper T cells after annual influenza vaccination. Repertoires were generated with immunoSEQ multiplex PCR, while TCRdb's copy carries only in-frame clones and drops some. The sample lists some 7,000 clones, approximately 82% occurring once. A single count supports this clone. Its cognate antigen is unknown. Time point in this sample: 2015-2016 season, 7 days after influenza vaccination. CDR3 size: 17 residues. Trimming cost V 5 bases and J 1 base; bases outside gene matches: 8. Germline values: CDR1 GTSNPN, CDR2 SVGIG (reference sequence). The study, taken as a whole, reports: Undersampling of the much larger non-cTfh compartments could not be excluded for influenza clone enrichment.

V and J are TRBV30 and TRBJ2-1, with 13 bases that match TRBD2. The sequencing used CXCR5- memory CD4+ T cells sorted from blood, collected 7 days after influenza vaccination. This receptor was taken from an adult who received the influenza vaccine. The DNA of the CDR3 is TGTGCCTGGTCCGGGACTAGCGGGAAGGGGTCCTACAATGAGCAGTTCTTC. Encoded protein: CAWSGTSGKGSYNEQFF.